The 32 T cell receptor beta chains given below trace back to one sample, sequenced in a study of T cell repertoires in cytomegalovirus infection. TCRdb used MiXCR to reprocess the reads, holding one entry per CDR3 protein. Seen here are a few hundred thousand distinct CDR3 sequences, 25% observed once, and the top ten hold more than 10%. Antigen specificity for these receptors is unknown. Here the sequenced sample was cultured PBMCs, taken from culture after CMV antigen stimulation. The receptors shown here come from a human donor in good health (CMV status not recorded). Some clones in this sample may be carry-over from other donors' samples.

This clonotype was detected a few times. V usage is TRBV2 and J usage is TRBJ2-1, with 10 nucleotides matching TRBD2. The J segment lost 5 bases and the V segment lost 7 bases, leaving 8 bases of the junction unmatched. This CDR3 spans 15 amino acids. Germline CDR1 and CDR2: SNHLY and FYNNEI. CDR3 nucleotides: TGTGCCAGCACCAGGACTAGCGGAGCCAACAATGAGCAGTTCTTC. Protein product: CASTRTSGANNEQFF. Full variable domain (outside the CDR3, taken from reference TRBV2 and TRBJ2-1): EPEVTQTPSHQVTQMGQEVILRCVPISNHLYFYWYRQILGQKVEFLVSFYNNEISEKSEIFDDQFSVERPDGSNFTLKIRSTKLEDSAMYFCASTRTSGANNEQFFGPGTRLTVL.

This clonotype was seen repeatedly, ten times or more. The rearrangement links TRBV7-2 to TRBJ2-2; 10 nucleotides agree with TRBD2. J was trimmed by 9 bases and V by 5 bases; bases with no gene match: 18. This CDR3 has 18 amino acids. Germline V CDR1 and CDR2: SGHTA, FQGNSA. DNA of the CDR3: TGTGCCAGCAGCCTAAATCCCGGCCCAGCGGGAGGGTACCGGGAGCTGTTTTTT. Translation gives CASSLNPGPAGGYRELFF.

In regard to this clonotype: The junction departs from germline at one end; a sequencing error may be responsible. The chain recombines TRBV7-4 with TRBJ2-2; 7 bases fit TRBD2. CDR3 length equals 16 residues. The germline gives CDR1 SGHVT, CDR2 SQSDAQ. CDR3 amino acids: CACSLALAGATGELFF. CDR3 sequence (DNA): TGTGCCTGCAGCTTAGCGCTGGCGGGAGCCACCGGGGAGCTGTTTTTT.

V gene TRBV4-1 combines with J gene TRBJ1-1; 8 bases align to TRBD1. V trimming: 2 bases; J trimming: 7 bases; junction bases outside the gene matches: 3. Looked up from germline, CDR1 is MGHRA and CDR2 is YSYEKL. The CDR3 length is 13 residues. CDR3 amino acids: CASSQQGAVEAFF. The DNA of the CDR3 is TGCGCCAGCAGCCAACAGGGGGCTGTTGAAGCTTTCTTT.

This clonotype was seen a handful of times. The chain recombines TRBV7-2 with TRBJ2-2; D might be TRBD1 or TRBD2, each matching 5 bases. Germline V gene sequence: CDR1 SGHTA, CDR2 FQGNSA. Between the trimmed V and J ends, which lost 3 bases and 3 bases, there was a span of 11 bases. CDR3 length equals 15 residues. As DNA, the CDR3 is TGTGCCAGCAGCTTCGAGGGGCGGTACACCGGGGAGCTGTTTTTT. Its translation is CASSFEGRYTGELFF.

This clonotype appeared once. One junction end disagrees with the germline gene, perhaps due to a read error. The chain combines TRBV9 with TRBJ2-3; D ambiguous. The CDR3 extends over 13 amino acids. Germline CDR1 reads SGDLS; CDR2 reads YYNGEE. The CDR3 spells CASSVEVPDTLHF. In DNA form, the CDR3 reads TGTGCCAGCAGCGTAGAGGTCCCAGATACGCTGCATTTT. The variable domain in full, with the rest retrieved from reference TRBV9 and TRBJ2-3, is DSGVTQTPKHLITATGQRVTLRCSPRSGDLSVYWYQQSLDQGLQFLIQYYNGEERAKGNILERFSAQQFPDLHSELNLSSLELGDSALYFCASSVEVPDTLHFGPGTRLTVL.

To note about this clonotype: Its ends do not fully match the called genes, so a read error is possible. V gene TRBV7-2 combines with J gene TRBJ2-7; D is undetermined. The germline gives CDR1 SGHTA, CDR2 FQGNSA. This CDR3 comprises 14 residues. Here the CDR3 reads CASSLAGSSNEQYF. The CDR3 DNA reads TGTGCCAGCAGCTTAGCGGGGTCCTCCAACGAGCAGTACTTC.

The chain links TRBV27 to TRBJ1-2, with unresolved D. Germline V CDR1 and CDR2: MNHEY, SMNVEV (reference sequence). Trimming left V 3 bases short and J 1 base short, with 12 bases between. The CDR3 runs 15 residues. CDR3 residues: CASSLTRRINYGYTF. The CDR3 DNA follows: TGTGCCAGCAGTTTGACCCGACGGATTAACTATGGCTACACCTTC.

The chain uses TRBV29-1 and TRBJ2-1; the D gene is possibly TRBD1 (7 bases). The germline CDR1 and CDR2 sequences are SQVTM and ANQGSEA. Between the trimmed V and J ends, which lost 1 base and 3 bases, there was a span of 16 bases. This CDR3 has 16 residues. In DNA form, the CDR3 reads TGCAGCGTTGAAGGCGGGGACAGCCGAGTCTACAATGAGCAGTTCTTC. Protein sequence: CSVEGGDSRVYNEQFF.

This clonotype was picked up a small number of times. This sequence joins TRBV28 and TRBJ1-6; D is unresolved. CDR1 is MDHEN and CDR2 is SYDVKM in the germline V gene. The V end lost 7 bases, the J end lost 8 bases, and 9 bases lay between the germline ends. The CDR3 spans 12 residues. The CDR3 reads CASNFRDSPLHF. CDR3 DNA sequence: TGTGCCAGCAATTTTCGGGATTCACCCCTCCACTTT.

This clonotype showed up many times. The chain carries TRBV6-1 and TRBJ2-7; possibly TRBD2 for D (5 bases). The CDR3 contains 14 residues. CDR1 MNHNS and CDR2 SASEGT come from the germline V gene. Trimming took off 4 bases at V and 3 bases at J, with 13 bases between the two ends. CDR3 bases: TGTGCCAGCAGTGCCCTATTGGGAGACTACGAGCAGTACGTC. Protein sequence: CASSALLGDYEQYV.

Only a few counts were recorded for this clonotype. The gene calls are TRBV6-6 and TRBJ2-7; 9 nucleotides line up with TRBD1. The CDR3 is 13 amino acids. Germline V gene lookup returns CDR1 MNHNY and CDR2 SVGAGI (reference sequence). Trimming cost V 7 bases and J 2 bases; bases outside gene matches: 3. The CDR3 sequence is CASKGQGPYEQYV. CDR3 coding DNA: TGTGCCAGCAAGGGACAGGGACCCTACGAGCAGTACGTC.

The chain carries TRBV24-1 and TRBJ2-1, with D maybe TRBD1 (5 bases). There are 14 residues in the CDR3. Trimming took off 5 bases at V and 7 bases at J, with 14 bases between the two ends. Germline lookup yields CDR1 KGHDR and CDR2 SFDVKD. The CDR3 reads CATSGSGLGNEQFF. CDR3 sequence (DNA): TGTGCCACCAGTGGGTCAGGGCTGGGGAATGAGCAGTTCTTC.

This chain connects TRBV7-9 to TRBJ2-2; the D is unclear. Per germline, CDR1 SEHNR and CDR2 FQNEAQ (reference sequence). The ends were cut back, 2 bases at V and 5 bases at J, with 9 bases in the middle. CDR3 length: 14 amino acids. The CDR3 reads CASSLRGETGELFF. The CDR3 region has the DNA TGTGCCAGCAGCTTAAGAGGAGAAACCGGGGAGCTGTTTTTT.

This clonotype appeared a few times. The chain recombines TRBV7-6 with TRBJ2-5; D not certain. The CDR3 length is 13 residues. Trimming removed 4 bases from V and 3 bases from J, with 9 bases in between. Germline V CDR1 and CDR2: SGHVS, FNYEAQ. The CDR3 is CASSWVTEETQYF. In nucleotides, the CDR3 is TGTGCCAGCAGCTGGGTGACCGAAGAGACCCAGTACTTC.

The chain recombines TRBV30 with TRBJ2-7; D might be TRBD1 (6 bases). Trimming took 2 bases from V and 3 from J, leaving 11 bases between them. Germline V gene sequence: CDR1 GTSNPN, CDR2 SVGIG (reference sequence). This CDR3 spans 13 amino acids. CDR3: CAWSPDRIYEQYF. As DNA, the CDR3 is TGTGCCTGGAGTCCTGACAGGATCTACGAGCAGTACTTC.

The chain couples TRBV7-2 to TRBJ2-1; D possibly corresponds to TRBD2 (6 bases). Germline V CDR1 and CDR2: SGHTA, FQGNSA. The V end lost 1 base, the J end lost 4 bases, and 14 bases lay between the germline ends. This CDR3 region has 16 residues. This CDR3 is CASSLVNSGPYNEQFF. As DNA, the CDR3 is TGTGCCAGCAGCTTAGTGAACAGCGGGCCTTACAATGAGCAGTTCTTC.

This clonotype was counted only a few times. V gene TRBV11-2 combines with J gene TRBJ2-7, with D perhaps matching TRBD1 or TRBD2 (5 bases each). The CDR3 has 13 residues. Germline CDR1 and CDR2: SGHAT and FQNNGV. Trimming stripped 5 bases from V and 2 bases from J, with 10 bases between. Written as DNA, the CDR3 is TGTGCCAGCAGCCGGGGACCGACCTACGAGCAGTACTTC. Translating gives CASSRGPTYEQYF.

This clonotype came up once. The chain links TRBV7-4 to TRBJ1-1, with a tentative D call TRBD1 (5 bases). V was cut by 0 bases and J by 0 bases, with 11 bases left in between. Looked up from germline, CDR1 is SGHVT and CDR2 is SQSDAQ. The CDR3 has 16 residues. This chain's CDR3 is CASSLAAGTVNTEAFF. CDR3 nucleotides: TGTGCCAGCAGCTTAGCCGCCGGGACGGTGAACACTGAAGCTTTCTTT.

This clonotype has just a few counts. J is TRBJ1-2 and V is TRBV12-3 or TRBV12-4, with 12 positions matching TRBD1. CDR3 length: 15 amino acids. J was trimmed by 8 bases and V by 2 bases; bases with no gene match: 6. The chain's CDR3 is CASSLSGQGAGGYTF. The CDR3 region has the DNA TGTGCCAGCAGTTTATCGGGACAGGGGGCTGGAGGCTACACCTTC.

This clonotype was observed many times. The V call is TRBV7-2, the J call TRBJ1-2; tentative D call: TRBD1 (5 bases). V dropped 5 bases and J dropped 8 bases, with 21 bases sitting between them. CDR1 is SGHTA, CDR2 FQGNSA, per germline. The CDR3 consists of 15 residues. CDR3 DNA: TGTGCCAGCAGCCCCCGGAGGACCAATCGGGGGGGCTACACCTTC. Translated: CASSPRRTNRGGYTF.

This chain uses TRBV7-8 with TRBJ1-1; the D gene is possibly TRBD1 (6 bases). The CDR3 has 14 residues. The germline V gene has CDR1 SGHVS and CDR2 FQNEAQ. Trimming left V 1 base short and J 6 bases short, with 12 bases between. Here the CDR3 DNA reads TGTGCCAGCAGCTTAGAGGACAGCTTTGCTGAAGCTTTCTTT. The encoded protein is CASSLEDSFAEAFF. Drawing the rest from reference TRBV7-8 and TRBJ1-1, the complete variable domain is GAGVSQSPRYKVAKRGQDVALRCDPISGHVSLFWYQQALGQGPEFLTYFQNEAQLDKSGLPSDRFFAERPEGSVSTLKIQRTQQEDSAVYLCASSLEDSFAEAFFGQGTRLTVV.

The CDR3 sequence: CASSPVSGGTGPSEQFF. The CDR3 DNA follows: TGTGCCAGCTCACCAGTATCAGGGGGTACCGGGCCAAGTGAGCAGTTCTTC. The chain couples TRBV18 to TRBJ2-1, with 7 bases identical to TRBD1. This CDR3 has 17 residues. Trimming removed 2 bases from V and 9 bases from J; junction bases left unmatched: 16. Germline V gene sequence: CDR1 KGHSH, CDR2 LQKENI. Based on the CDR3 plus reference TRBV18 and TRBJ2-1, the full variable domain is NAGVMQNPRHLVRRRGQEARLRCSPMKGHSHVYWYRQLPEEGLKFMVYLQKENIIDESGMPKERFSAEFPKEGPSILRIQQVVRGDSAAYFCASSPVSGGTGPSEQFFGPGTRLTVL.

This clonotype was seen only a few times. The CDR3: CATSDQGTGAIHNEQFF. The DNA of the CDR3 is TGTGCCACCAGTGACCAGGGGACAGGGGCCATCCACAATGAGCAGTTCTTC. V usage is TRBV24-1 and J usage is TRBJ2-1, with 10 positions matching TRBD1. The V gene end was trimmed by 4 bases and the J gene end by 5 bases; junction bases not matched to a gene: 10. Germline loops: CDR1 KGHDR, CDR2 SFDVKD. This CDR3 spans 17 amino acids.

The V and J genes are TRBV11-2 and TRBJ2-7; a possible D gene is TRBD2 (6 bases). The CDR3 is made up of 14 amino acids. Germline lookup yields CDR1 SGHAT and CDR2 FQNNGV. The V end lost 5 bases, the J end lost 2 bases, and 13 bases lay between the germline ends. CDR3 in amino acids: CASSRRDSTYEQYF. The CDR3 nucleotides are TGTGCCAGCAGCCGCCGGGACTCGACCTACGAGCAGTACTTC.

This clonotype has only a few counts. The gene calls are TRBV25-1 and TRBJ2-1; unclear D gene. This CDR3 comprises 14 residues. V lost 2 bases and J lost 5, with 10 bases in between. Germline V gene lookup returns CDR1 MGHDK and CDR2 SYGVNS. CDR3 DNA sequence: TGTGCCAGCAGTGAACCCGGGCCTAACAATGAGCAGTTCTTC. Its translation is CASSEPGPNNEQFF.

This clonotype was detected many times. The chain links TRBV7-2 to TRBJ1-5; TRBD1 matches 7 bases. CDR3 size: 14 residues. J was trimmed by 4 bases and V by 5 bases; bases with no gene match: 5. The germline gives CDR1 SGHTA, CDR2 FQGNSA. In DNA form, the CDR3 reads TGTGCCAGCAGCCAGACAGGGCCGAATCAGCCCCAGCATTTT. This translates into CASSQTGPNQPQHF.

The chain employs TRBV7-2 and TRBJ2-2, with unresolved D. The CDR3 covers 14 residues. Germline CDR1 is SGHTA and CDR2 is FQGNSA. The V end lost 0 bases, the J end lost 6 bases, and 8 bases lay between the germline ends. Here the CDR3 reads CASSLAPGSGELFF. The CDR3, as DNA: TGTGCCAGCAGCTTAGCACCCGGATCCGGGGAGCTGTTTTTT.

At least ten counts were recorded for this clonotype. The gene calls are TRBV7-2 and TRBJ1-4; D gene ambiguous. The CDR3 runs to 11 residues. CDR1 and CDR2 (germline): SGHTA, FQGNSA. Trimming removed 1 base from V and 12 bases from J, with 6 bases in between. The DNA for the CDR3 is TGTGCCAGCAGCTTAGGACGGGAACTGTTTTTT. Translation: CASSLGRELFF. Complete variable domain (other parts from reference TRBV7-2 and TRBJ1-4): GAGVSQSPSNKVTEKGKDVELRCDPISGHTALYWYRQSLGQGLEFLIYFQGNSAPDKSGLPSDRFSAERTGGSVSTLTIQRTQQEDSAVYLCASSLGRELFFGSGTQLSVL.

This clonotype was observed a few times. The V gene is TRBV5-1, the J gene TRBJ2-3; possible D gene TRBD2, 6 bases. The V end was cut by 3 bases, the J end by 4 bases, with 24 bases between. The V gene's germline CDR1 is SGHRS and CDR2 YFSETQ. The CDR3 is 18 amino acids. This chain's CDR3 is CASSSTPLATLAADTQYF. The CDR3 bases are TGCGCCAGCAGCTCGACCCCCCTAGCGACCTTAGCCGCAGATACGCAGTATTTT.

This sequence joins TRBV5-1 and TRBJ2-2; either TRBD1 or TRBD2 may supply D (5 bases each). This CDR3 has 15 residues. Germline values: CDR1 SGHRS, CDR2 YFSETQ. The germline V and J ends were trimmed by 0 bases and 4 bases, with 10 bases remaining between them. CDR3 amino acids: CASSLVVGTTGELFF. CDR3 nucleotide sequence: TGCGCCAGCAGCTTGGTGGTAGGGACCACCGGGGAGCTGTTTTTT.

V is TRBV11-2 and J is TRBJ1-1, with a weak D call TRBD1 (6 bases). Germline CDR1 SGHAT, CDR2 FQNNGV. The CDR3 loop spans 13 amino acids. Trimming left V 2 bases short and J 11 bases short, with 15 bases between. CDR3 sequence (DNA): TGTGCCAGCAGCTTACGGGACACTATTGGGGCTTTCTTT. This sequence encodes CASSLRDTIGAFF. The whole variable domain, remainder taken from reference TRBV11-2 and TRBJ1-1, is EAGVAQSPRYKIIEKRQSVAFWCNPISGHATLYWYQQILGQGPKLLIQFQNNGVVDDSQLPKDRFSAERLKGVDSTLKIQPAKLEDSAVYLCASSLRDTIGAFFGQGTRLTVV.